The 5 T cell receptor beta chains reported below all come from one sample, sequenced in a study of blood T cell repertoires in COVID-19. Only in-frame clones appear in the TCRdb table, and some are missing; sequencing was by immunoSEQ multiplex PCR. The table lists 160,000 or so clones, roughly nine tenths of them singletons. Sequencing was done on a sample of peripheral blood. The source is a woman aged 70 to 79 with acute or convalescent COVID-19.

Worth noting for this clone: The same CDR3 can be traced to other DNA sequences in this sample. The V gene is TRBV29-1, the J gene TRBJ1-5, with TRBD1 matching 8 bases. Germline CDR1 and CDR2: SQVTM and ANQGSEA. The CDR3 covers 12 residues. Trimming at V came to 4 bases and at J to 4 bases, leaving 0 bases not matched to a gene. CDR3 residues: CSVGQGNQPQHF. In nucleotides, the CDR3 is TGCAGCGTTGGACAGGGGAATCAGCCCCAGCATTTT. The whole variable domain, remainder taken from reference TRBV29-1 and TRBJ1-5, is SAVISQKPSRDICQRGTSLTIQCQVDSQVTMMFWYRQQPGQSLTLIATANQGSEATYESGFVIDKFPISRPNLTFSTLTVSNMSPEDSSIYLCSVGQGNQPQHFGDGTRLSIL.

As DNA, the CDR3 is TGTGCCAGCAGCCAGAGACGGGAAGAAGAGAATCAGCCCCAGCATTTT. Residues: CASSQRREEENQPQHF. V and J are TRBV13 and TRBJ1-5; D ambiguous. The V and J ends lost 5 bases and 4 bases respectively, with 18 bases between them. Germline V gene sequence: CDR1 PRHDT, CDR2 FYEKMQ (reference sequence). This CDR3 is built from 16 residues.

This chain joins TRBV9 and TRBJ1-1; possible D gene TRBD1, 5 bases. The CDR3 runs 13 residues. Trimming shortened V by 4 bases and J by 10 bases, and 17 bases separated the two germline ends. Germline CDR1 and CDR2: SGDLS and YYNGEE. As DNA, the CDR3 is TGTGCCAGCAGCCCTTGGACCCCCGGGGGAGCTTTCTTT. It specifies CASSPWTPGGAFF.

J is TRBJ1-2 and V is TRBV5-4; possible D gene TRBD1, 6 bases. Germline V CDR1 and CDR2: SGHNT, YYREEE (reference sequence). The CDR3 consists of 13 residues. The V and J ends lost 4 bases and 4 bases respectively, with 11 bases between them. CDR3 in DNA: TGTGCCAGCAGCAGCAGGGGAATCTATGGCTACACCTTC. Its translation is CASSSRGIYGYTF.

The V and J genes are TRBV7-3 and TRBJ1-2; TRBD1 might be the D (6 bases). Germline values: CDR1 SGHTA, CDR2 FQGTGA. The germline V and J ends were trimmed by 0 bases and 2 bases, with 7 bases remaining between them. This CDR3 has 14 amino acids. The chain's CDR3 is CASSLTGTNYGYTF. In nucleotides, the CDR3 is TGTGCCAGCAGCTTAACCGGGACAAACTATGGCTACACCTTC. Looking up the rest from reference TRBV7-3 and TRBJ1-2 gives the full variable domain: GAGVSQTPSNKVTEKGKYVELRCDPISGHTALYWYRQSLGQGPEFLIYFQGTGAADDSGLPNDRFFAVRPEGSVSTLKIQRTERGDSAVYLCASSLTGTNYGYTFGSGTRLTVV.